The 17 T cell receptor beta chains below all came from one sample that was sequenced in a study of regulatory T cells in long-lasting Graves disease. Time point defined: persistent/refractory GD, antithyroid drugs over 5 years with positive TRAb. Following extraction of RNA from PBMCs, that RNA was used to make the TCR library. Through Arm-PCR of CDR3 regions and iRepertoire HTBI primers, TCR beta libraries were built. TCRdb called the multiplex PCR reads again in MiXCR, with one record for every CDR3 protein. Here the sample spans some 450,000 distinct CDR3 sequences, around 22% being singletons. This material consisted of peripheral blood mononuclear cells (PBMCs), taken when the disease was refractory, from a patient treated with antithyroid drugs. These receptors came from a female donor with Graves disease.

This clonotype was seen a few times. V and J are TRBV5-1 and TRBJ1-2; D is ambiguous. Germline assignment: CDR1 SGHRS and CDR2 YFSETQ. With 0 bases removed from V and 0 bases from J, the gap between germline ends came to 12 bases. CDR3 size: 16 residues. This CDR3 is CASSLGMRSTNYGYTF. DNA of the CDR3: TGCGCCAGCAGCTTGGGCATGCGCTCTACTAACTATGGCTACACCTTC.

This clonotype was seen many times. This chain connects TRBV20-1 to TRBJ1-5; unclear D gene. This CDR3 is built from 16 residues. Trimming cost V 1 base and J 3 bases, with 16 bases left between them. The germline CDR1 and CDR2 sequences are DFQATT and SNEGSKA (reference sequence). Here the CDR3 DNA reads TGCAGTGCTAGAGTGGGAGGACTGGTCTTCAATCAGCCCCAGCATTTT. It translates to CSARVGGLVFNQPQHF.

The chain employs TRBV15 and TRBJ2-3; D perhaps matches TRBD2 (5 bases). Germline-derived CDR1 and CDR2 are LNHNV and YYDKDF (reference sequence). The CDR3 covers 15 residues. V lost 5 bases and J 0 bases, leaving 12 bases between the germline ends. The CDR3 region is CATSPSPGSTDTQYF. CDR3 DNA sequence: TGTGCCACCAGCCCCAGCCCGGGAAGCACAGATACGCAGTATTTT.

This clonotype came up many times. An end of the junction differs from the germline gene, which may be a read error. The chain has TRBV5-1 and TRBJ2-7, with D unresolved. The CDR3 covers 13 residues. The germline CDR1 and CDR2 sequences are SGHRS and YFSETQ. CDR3 DNA: TGCGCCAGCAGTTTGGGCGGAAGTGGCGAGCAGTACTTC. Translating gives CASSLGGSGEQYF.

The rearrangement links TRBV20-1 to TRBJ1-4; 9 nucleotides match TRBD1. In germline, CDR1 is DFQATT, CDR2 SNEGSKA (reference sequence). Trimming removed 2 bases from V and 8 bases from J; junction bases left unmatched: 9. The CDR3 is made up of 15 amino acids. CDR3 region: CSARPPGQGWEKLFF. CDR3 nucleotides: TGCAGTGCTAGACCCCCGGGACAGGGTTGGGAAAAACTGTTTTTT.

The chain joins TRBV19 to TRBJ1-4; the D is unclear. The CDR3 spans 13 residues. The V gene's germline CDR1 is LNHDA and CDR2 SQIVND (reference sequence). V lost 10 bases and J 0 bases, leaving 9 bases between the germline ends. CDR3 nucleotides: TGTGCCACCTGGGGTGCAACTAATGAAAAACTGTTTTTT. Residues: CATWGATNEKLFF.

This clonotype was picked up a small number of times. The J gene is TRBJ2-7, the V gene TRBV6-5; D gene unclear. The CDR3 has 15 amino acids. Germline loops: CDR1 MNHEY, CDR2 SVGAGI. With 2 bases removed from V and 5 bases from J, the gap between germline ends came to 16 bases. The CDR3 sequence is CASSYGPKGINEQYF. CDR3 bases: TGTGCCAGCAGTTACGGCCCGAAGGGTATCAACGAGCAGTACTTC.

This clonotype came up many times. This sequence joins TRBV20-1 and TRBJ1-4, with D possibly TRBD1 on 6 matching bases. The CDR3 runs 14 residues. The germline V gene has CDR1 DFQATT and CDR2 SNEGSKA (reference sequence). The V gene lost 1 base and the J gene lost 8 bases, with 14 bases spanning the gap. The CDR3 nucleotides read TGCAGTGCTAGAGTACAGGGAGGAGCGGAAAAACTGTTTTTT. It specifies CSARVQGGAEKLFF.

The chain links TRBV27 to TRBJ2-2; 7 nucleotides line up with TRBD2. Trimming took 1 base from V and 1 from J; bases not matched to a gene: 6. CDR1 and CDR2 (germline): MNHEY, SMNVEV (reference sequence). The CDR3 length is 17 residues. The CDR3 region is CASSLWGSGVNTGELFF. The CDR3 DNA follows: TGTGCCAGCAGTTTATGGGGGAGCGGGGTGAACACCGGGGAGCTGTTTTTT.

This clonotype was observed a few times. The gene calls are TRBV11-2 and TRBJ1-2; TRBD1 matches at 7 bases. Germline-derived CDR1 and CDR2 are SGHAT and FQNNGV. The V and J ends lost 6 bases and 4 bases, in that order; junction bases with no gene match: 11. The CDR3 covers 15 residues. The DNA for the CDR3 is TGTGCCAGCAGACTTACCCGACAGGGACCCTATGGCTACACCTTC. Its protein product is CASRLTRQGPYGYTF.

The chain has TRBV2 and TRBJ1-2; possible D gene TRBD1, 5 bases. This CDR3 spans 15 amino acids. Germline V gene data show CDR1 as SNHLY and CDR2 as FYNNEI. Trimming cost V 6 bases and J 0 bases, with 14 bases left between them. CDR3 sequence: CASSLEAGTNYGYTF. The CDR3 DNA follows: TGTGCCAGCAGCTTAGAGGCAGGGACTAACTATGGCTACACCTTC. The full variable domain, in which reference TRBV2 and TRBJ1-2 provide the parts outside the CDR3, is EPEVTQTPSHQVTQMGQEVILRCVPISNHLYFYWYRQILGQKVEFLVSFYNNEISEKSEIFDDQFSVERPDGSNFTLKIRSTKLEDSAMYFCASSLEAGTNYGYTFGSGTRLTVV.

The J gene is TRBJ2-2, the V gene TRBV4-3; maybe TRBD1 (6 bases). CDR1 is LGHNA and CDR2 is YSLEER in the germline V gene. Trimming removed 1 base from V and 6 bases from J, with 15 bases in between. This CDR3 contains 16 residues. As DNA, the CDR3 is TGCGCCAGCAGCCAAGCGGAAAGGGGGTCCTCCGGGGAGCTGTTTTTT. Translation gives CASSQAERGSSGELFF.

The chain uses TRBV12-3 or TRBV12-4 and TRBJ2-3; 9 bases align to TRBD2. V dropped 3 bases and J dropped 0; count of bases not matched to a gene: 7. The CDR3 runs 17 residues. CDR3 region: CASSFRASGKSTDTQYF. For the CDR3, the DNA is TGTGCCAGCAGTTTCCGGGCTAGCGGGAAAAGCACAGATACGCAGTATTTT.

The chain links TRBV28 to TRBJ2-7; 8 bases agree with TRBD1. This CDR3 comprises 15 residues. Germline V gene data show CDR1 as MDHEN and CDR2 as SYDVKM. Unmatched junction bases numbered 16, after V lost 6 bases and J lost 9 bases. Here the CDR3 reads CASRYRGFEYERQYF. The DNA of the CDR3 is TGTGCCAGCAGGTACAGGGGGTTTGAATACGAGCGGCAGTACTTC.

The rearrangement links TRBV5-4 to TRBJ1-1, with D perhaps matching TRBD1 (6 bases). The CDR3 is 15 amino acids. Germline assignment: CDR1 SGHNT and CDR2 YYREEE (reference sequence). V lost 0 bases, J lost 1 base, and 10 bases lay in between. CDR3 amino acids: CASSLAGAANTEAFF. CDR3 nucleotides: TGTGCCAGCAGCTTGGCGGGGGCAGCGAACACTGAAGCTTTCTTT.

The chain couples TRBV6-2 or TRBV6-3 to TRBJ1-4; D not certain. Germline V gene sequence: CDR1 MNHEY, CDR2 SVGEGT. The CDR3 loop spans 14 amino acids. Trimming took 7 bases from V and 6 from J, leaving 15 bases between them. The CDR3 nucleotides read TGTGCCAGCAATCATCGAGGGAGGGATGAAAAACTGTTTTTT. This translates into CASNHRGRDEKLFF.

This clonotype was found a few times. The rearrangement uses TRBV5-1 and TRBJ2-5; TRBD2 might be the D (5 bases). Trimming took 7 bases from V and 4 from J, leaving 11 bases between them. Germline V gene data show CDR1 as SGHRS and CDR2 as YFSETQ. The CDR3 has 12 amino acids. The CDR3 reads CASEGIGETQYF. The CDR3 nucleotides read TGCGCCAGCGAGGGAATCGGAGAGACCCAGTACTTC.